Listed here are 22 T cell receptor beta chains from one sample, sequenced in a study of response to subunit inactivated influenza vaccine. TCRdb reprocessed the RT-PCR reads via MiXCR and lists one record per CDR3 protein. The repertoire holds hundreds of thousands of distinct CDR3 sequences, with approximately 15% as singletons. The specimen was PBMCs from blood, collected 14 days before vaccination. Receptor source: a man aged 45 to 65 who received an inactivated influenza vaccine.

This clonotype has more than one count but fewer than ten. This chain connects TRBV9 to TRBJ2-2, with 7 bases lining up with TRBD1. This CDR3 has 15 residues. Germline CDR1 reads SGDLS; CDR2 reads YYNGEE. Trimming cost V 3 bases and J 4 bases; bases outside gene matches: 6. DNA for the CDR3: TGTGCCAGCAGCGCCACGGGACAGCTCACCGGGGAGCTGTTTTTT. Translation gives CASSATGQLTGELFF. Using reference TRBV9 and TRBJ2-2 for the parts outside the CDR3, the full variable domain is DSGVTQTPKHLITATGQRVTLRCSPRSGDLSVYWYQQSLDQGLQFLIQYYNGEERAKGNILERFSAQQFPDLHSELNLSSLELGDSALYFCASSATGQLTGELFFGEGSRLTVL.

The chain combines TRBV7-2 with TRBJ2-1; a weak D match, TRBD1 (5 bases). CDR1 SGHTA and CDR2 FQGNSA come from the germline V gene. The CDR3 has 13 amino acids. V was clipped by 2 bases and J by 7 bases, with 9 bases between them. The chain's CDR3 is CASSLRQSNEQFF. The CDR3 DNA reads TGTGCCAGCAGCTTACGACAGTCGAATGAGCAGTTCTTC.

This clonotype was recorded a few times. The CDR3 loop reads CASSPVPGLAGPYNEQFF. The CDR3 DNA reads as TGTGCCAGCAGCCCTGTCCCGGGACTAGCGGGGCCCTACAATGAGCAGTTCTTC. The chain uses TRBV11-2 and TRBJ2-1; 13 nucleotides match TRBD2. CDR3 length: 18 residues. The germline V gene has CDR1 SGHAT and CDR2 FQNNGV. V lost 5 bases to trimming and J lost 2 bases; unmatched junction nucleotides: 9.

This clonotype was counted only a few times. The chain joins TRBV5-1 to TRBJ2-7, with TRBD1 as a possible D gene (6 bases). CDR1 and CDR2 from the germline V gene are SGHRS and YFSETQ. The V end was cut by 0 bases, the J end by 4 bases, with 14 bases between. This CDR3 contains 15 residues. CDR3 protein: CASSLASQGWYEQYF. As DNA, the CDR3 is TGCGCCAGCAGCTTGGCCTCACAGGGATGGTACGAGCAGTACTTC.

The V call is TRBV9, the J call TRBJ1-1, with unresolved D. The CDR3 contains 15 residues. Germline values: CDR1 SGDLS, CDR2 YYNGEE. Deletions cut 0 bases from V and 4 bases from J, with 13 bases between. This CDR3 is CASSVGSGKGTEAFF. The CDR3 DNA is TGTGCCAGCAGCGTAGGATCTGGGAAGGGCACTGAAGCTTTCTTT.

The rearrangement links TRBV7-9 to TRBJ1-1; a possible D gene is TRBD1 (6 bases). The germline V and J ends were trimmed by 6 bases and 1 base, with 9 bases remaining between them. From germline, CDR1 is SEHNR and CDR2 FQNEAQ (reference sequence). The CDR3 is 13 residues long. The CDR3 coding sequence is TGTGCCAGCAGGCAGGGACAGAACACTGAAGCTTTCTTT. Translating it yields CASRQGQNTEAFF.

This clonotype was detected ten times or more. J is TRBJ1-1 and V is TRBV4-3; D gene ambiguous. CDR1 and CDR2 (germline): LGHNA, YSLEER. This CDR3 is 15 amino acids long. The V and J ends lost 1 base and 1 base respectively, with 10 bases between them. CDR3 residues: CASSQGKRGNTEAFF. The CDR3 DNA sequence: TGCGCCAGCAGCCAAGGAAAGCGGGGGAACACTGAAGCTTTCTTT.

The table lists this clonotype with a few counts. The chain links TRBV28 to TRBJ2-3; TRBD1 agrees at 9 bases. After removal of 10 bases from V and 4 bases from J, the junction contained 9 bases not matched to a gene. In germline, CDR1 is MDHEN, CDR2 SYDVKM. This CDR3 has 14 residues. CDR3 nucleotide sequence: TGTGCCACCTTTGGGACAGGGAGGCCAGATACGCAGTATTTT. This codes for CATFGTGRPDTQYF.

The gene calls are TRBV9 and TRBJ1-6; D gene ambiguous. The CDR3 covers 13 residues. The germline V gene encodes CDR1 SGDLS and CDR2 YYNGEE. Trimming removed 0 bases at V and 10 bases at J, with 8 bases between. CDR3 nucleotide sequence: TGTGCCAGCAGCGTAGGGGAGGACTCACCCCTCCACTTT. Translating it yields CASSVGEDSPLHF. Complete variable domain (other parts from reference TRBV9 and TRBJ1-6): DSGVTQTPKHLITATGQRVTLRCSPRSGDLSVYWYQQSLDQGLQFLIQYYNGEERAKGNILERFSAQQFPDLHSELNLSSLELGDSALYFCASSVGEDSPLHFGNGTRLTVT.

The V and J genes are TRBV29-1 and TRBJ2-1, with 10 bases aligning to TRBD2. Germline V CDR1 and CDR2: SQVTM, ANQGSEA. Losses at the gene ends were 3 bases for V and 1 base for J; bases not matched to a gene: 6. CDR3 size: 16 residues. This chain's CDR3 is CSVEVSGRSSYNEQFF. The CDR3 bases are TGCAGCGTTGAGGTTAGCGGGAGGAGTTCCTACAATGAGCAGTTCTTC.

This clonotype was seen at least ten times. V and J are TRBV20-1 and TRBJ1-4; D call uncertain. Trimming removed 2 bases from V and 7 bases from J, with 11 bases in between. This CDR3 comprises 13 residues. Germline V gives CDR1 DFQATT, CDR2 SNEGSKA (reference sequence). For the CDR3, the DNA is TGCAGTGCTAGATCAGCCTATCCTGAAAAACTGTTTTTT. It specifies CSARSAYPEKLFF.

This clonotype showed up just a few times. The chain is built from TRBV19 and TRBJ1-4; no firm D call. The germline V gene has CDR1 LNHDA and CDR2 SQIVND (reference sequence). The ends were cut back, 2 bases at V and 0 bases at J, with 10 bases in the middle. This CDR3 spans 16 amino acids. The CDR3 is CASSIRVKATNEKLFF. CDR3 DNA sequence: TGTGCCAGTAGTATAAGGGTGAAGGCAACTAATGAAAAACTGTTTTTT.

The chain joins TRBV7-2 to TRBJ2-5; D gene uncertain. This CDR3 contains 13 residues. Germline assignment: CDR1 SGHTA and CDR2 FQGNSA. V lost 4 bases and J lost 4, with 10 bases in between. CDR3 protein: CASSSPMAETQYF. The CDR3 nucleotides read TGTGCCAGCAGCTCGCCGATGGCAGAGACCCAGTACTTC.

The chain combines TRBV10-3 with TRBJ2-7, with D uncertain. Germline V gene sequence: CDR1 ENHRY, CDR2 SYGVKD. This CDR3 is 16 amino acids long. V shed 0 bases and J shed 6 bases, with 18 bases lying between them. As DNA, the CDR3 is TGTGCCATCAGTGAGTCGACTCGTAACGGTTACCTCGAGCAGTACTTC. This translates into CAISESTRNGYLEQYF.

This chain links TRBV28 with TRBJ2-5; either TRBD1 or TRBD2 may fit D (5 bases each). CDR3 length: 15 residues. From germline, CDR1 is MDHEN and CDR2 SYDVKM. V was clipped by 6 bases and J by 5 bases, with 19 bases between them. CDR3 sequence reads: CASSTRYVGDETQYF. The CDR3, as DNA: TGTGCCAGCAGCACCCGCTATGTAGGGGACGAGACCCAGTACTTC.

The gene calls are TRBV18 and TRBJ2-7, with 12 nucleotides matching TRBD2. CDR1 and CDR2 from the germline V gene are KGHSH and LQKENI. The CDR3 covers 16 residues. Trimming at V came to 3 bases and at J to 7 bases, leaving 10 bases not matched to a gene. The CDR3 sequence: CASSPALAGGLEEQYF. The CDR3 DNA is TGTGCCAGCTCACCTGCTCTAGCGGGGGGGCTGGAAGAGCAGTACTTC.

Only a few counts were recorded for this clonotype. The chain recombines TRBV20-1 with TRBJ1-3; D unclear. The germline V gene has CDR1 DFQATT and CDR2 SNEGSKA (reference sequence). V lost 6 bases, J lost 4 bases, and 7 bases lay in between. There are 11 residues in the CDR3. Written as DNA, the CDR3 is TGCAGTGCCCGAGGGGGAAACACCATATATTTT. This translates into CSARGGNTIYF.

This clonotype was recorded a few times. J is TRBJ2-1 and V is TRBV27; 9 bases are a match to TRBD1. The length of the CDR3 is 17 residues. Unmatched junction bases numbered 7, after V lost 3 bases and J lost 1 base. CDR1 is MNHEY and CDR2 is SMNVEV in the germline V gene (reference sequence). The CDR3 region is CASSLGQGLRSYNEQFF. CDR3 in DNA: TGTGCCAGCAGTTTGGGACAGGGCCTTAGATCCTACAATGAGCAGTTCTTC.

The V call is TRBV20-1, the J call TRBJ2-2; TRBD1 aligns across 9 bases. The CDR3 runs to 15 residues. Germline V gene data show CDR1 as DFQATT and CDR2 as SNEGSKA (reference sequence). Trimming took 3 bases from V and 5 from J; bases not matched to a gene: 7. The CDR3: CSARGTGIDTGELFF. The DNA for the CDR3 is TGCAGTGCTAGGGGGACAGGGATTGATACCGGGGAGCTGTTTTTT.

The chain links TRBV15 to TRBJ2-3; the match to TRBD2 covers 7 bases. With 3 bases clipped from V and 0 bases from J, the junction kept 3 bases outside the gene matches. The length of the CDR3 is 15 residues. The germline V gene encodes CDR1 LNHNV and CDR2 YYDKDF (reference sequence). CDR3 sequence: CATSRRERSTDTQYF. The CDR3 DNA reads TGTGCCACCAGCAGGCGGGAGAGGAGCACAGATACGCAGTATTTT. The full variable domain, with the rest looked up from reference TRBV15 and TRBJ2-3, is DAMVIQNPRYQVTQFGKPVTLSCSQTLNHNVMYWYQQKSSQAPKLLFHYYDKDFNNEADTPDNFQSRRPNTSFCFLDIRSPGLGDTAMYLCATSRRERSTDTQYFGPGTRLTVL.

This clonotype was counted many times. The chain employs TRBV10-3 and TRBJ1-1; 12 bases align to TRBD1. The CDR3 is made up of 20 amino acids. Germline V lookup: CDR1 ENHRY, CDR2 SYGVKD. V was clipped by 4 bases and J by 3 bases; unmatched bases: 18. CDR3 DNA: TGTGCCATCAGTGCAGGGGCCGGGACAGGGGGCGGGCTCTCGTACACTGAAGCTTTCTTT. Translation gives CAISAGAGTGGGLSYTEAFF.

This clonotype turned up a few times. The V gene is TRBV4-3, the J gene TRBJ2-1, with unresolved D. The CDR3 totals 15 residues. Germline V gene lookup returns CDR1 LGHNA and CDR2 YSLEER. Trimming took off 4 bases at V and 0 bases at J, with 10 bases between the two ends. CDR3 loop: CASSLSSRSYNEQFF. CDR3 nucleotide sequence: TGCGCCAGCAGCCTATCATCCCGCTCCTACAATGAGCAGTTCTTC.